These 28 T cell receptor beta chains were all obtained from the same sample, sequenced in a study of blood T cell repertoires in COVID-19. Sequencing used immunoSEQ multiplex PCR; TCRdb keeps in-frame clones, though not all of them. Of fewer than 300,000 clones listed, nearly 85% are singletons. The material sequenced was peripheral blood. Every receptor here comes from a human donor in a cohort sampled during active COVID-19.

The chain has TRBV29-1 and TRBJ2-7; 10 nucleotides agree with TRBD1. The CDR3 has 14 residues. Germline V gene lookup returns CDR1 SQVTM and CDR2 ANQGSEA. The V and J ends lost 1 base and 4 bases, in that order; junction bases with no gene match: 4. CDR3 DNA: TGCAGCGTTGAAGCTAGGGACAGGGGTTACGAGCAGTACTTC. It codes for CSVEARDRGYEQYF.

The CDR3 DNA sequence: TGCGCCAGCAGCTTGGACTCTCCGAGGTCCAATGAGCAGTTCTTC. Translated, it gives CASSLDSPRSNEQFF. The rearrangement links TRBV5-1 to TRBJ2-1, with D hard to call. This CDR3 has 15 residues. Between the trimmed V and J ends, which lost 0 bases and 6 bases, there was a span of 13 bases. The germline V gene encodes CDR1 SGHRS and CDR2 YFSETQ.

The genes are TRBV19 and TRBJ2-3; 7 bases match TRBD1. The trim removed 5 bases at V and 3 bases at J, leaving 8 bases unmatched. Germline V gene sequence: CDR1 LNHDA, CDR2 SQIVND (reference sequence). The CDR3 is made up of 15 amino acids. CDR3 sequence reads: CASSARDRLTDTQYF. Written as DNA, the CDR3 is TGTGCCAGTAGTGCCAGGGACAGATTAACAGATACGCAGTATTTT.

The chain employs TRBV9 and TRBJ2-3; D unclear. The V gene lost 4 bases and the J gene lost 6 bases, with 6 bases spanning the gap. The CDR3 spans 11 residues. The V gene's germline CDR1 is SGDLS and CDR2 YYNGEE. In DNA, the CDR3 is TGTGCCAGCAGCCACGGGGATACGCAGTATTTT. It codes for CASSHGDTQYF.

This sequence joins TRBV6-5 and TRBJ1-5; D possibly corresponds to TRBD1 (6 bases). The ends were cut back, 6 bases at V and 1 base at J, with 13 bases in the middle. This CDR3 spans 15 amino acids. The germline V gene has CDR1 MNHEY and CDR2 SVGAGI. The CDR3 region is CASRPRTVSNQPQHF. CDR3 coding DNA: TGTGCCAGCAGGCCCCGGACAGTAAGCAATCAGCCCCAGCATTTT.

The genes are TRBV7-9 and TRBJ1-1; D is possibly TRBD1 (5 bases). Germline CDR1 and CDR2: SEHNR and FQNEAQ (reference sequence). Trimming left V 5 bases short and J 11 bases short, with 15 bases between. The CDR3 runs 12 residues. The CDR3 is CASSPGGTVAFF. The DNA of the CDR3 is TGTGCCAGCAGCCCGGGGGGGACGGTGGCTTTCTTT. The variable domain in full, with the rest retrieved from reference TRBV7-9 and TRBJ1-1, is DTGVSQNPRHKITKRGQNVTFRCDPISEHNRLYWYRQTLGQGPEFLTYFQNEAQLEKSRLLSDRFSAERPKGSFSTLEIQRTEQGDSAMYLCASSPGGTVAFFGQGTRLTVV.

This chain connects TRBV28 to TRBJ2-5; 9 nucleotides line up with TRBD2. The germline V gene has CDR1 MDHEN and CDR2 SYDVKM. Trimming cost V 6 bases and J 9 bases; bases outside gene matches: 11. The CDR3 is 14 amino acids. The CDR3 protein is CASRTSGRTPAQYF. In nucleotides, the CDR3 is TGTGCCAGCAGGACTAGCGGACGAACCCCGGCCCAGTACTTC.

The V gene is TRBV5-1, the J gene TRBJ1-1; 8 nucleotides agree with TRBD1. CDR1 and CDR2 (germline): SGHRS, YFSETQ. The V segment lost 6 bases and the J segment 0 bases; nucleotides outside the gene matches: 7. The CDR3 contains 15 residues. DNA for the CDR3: TGCGCCAGCACCTCGAGGACAGGGTTGAACACTGAAGCTTTCTTT. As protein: CASTSRTGLNTEAFF.

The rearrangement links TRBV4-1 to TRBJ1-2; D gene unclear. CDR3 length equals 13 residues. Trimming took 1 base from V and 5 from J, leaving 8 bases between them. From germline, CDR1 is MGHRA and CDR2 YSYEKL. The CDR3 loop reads CASSQVATYGYTF. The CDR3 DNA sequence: TGCGCCAGCAGCCAAGTGGCAACGTATGGCTACACCTTC.

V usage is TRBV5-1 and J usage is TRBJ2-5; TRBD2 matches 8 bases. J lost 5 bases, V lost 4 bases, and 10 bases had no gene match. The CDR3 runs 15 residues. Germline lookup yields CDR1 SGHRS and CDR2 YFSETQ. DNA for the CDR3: TGCGCCAGCAGCAGGATACGGGGGGGCCGTGAGACCCAGTACTTC. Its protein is CASSRIRGGRETQYF. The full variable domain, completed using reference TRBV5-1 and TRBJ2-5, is KAGVTQTPRYLIKTRGQQVTLSCSPISGHRSVSWYQQTPGQGLQFLFEYFSETQRNKGNFPGRFSGRQFSNSRSEMNVSTLELGDSALYLCASSRIRGGRETQYFGPGTRLLVL.

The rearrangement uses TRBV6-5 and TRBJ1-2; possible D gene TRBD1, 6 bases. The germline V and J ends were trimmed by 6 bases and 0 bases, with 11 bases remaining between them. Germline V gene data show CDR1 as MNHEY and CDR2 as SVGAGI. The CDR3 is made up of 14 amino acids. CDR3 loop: CASRSDRPNYGYTF. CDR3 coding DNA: TGTGCCAGCAGATCCGACAGGCCTAACTATGGCTACACCTTC.

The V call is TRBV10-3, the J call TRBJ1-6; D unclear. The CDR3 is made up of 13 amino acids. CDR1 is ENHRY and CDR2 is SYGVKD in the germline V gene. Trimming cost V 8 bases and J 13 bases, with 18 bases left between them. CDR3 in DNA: TGTGCCATCGCGGGATCTATAGCGGGTCCCCTCCACTTT. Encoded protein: CAIAGSIAGPLHF.

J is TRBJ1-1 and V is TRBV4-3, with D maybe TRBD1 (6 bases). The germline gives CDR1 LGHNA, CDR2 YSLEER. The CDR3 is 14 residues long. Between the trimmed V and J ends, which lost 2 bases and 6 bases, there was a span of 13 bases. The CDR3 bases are TGCGCCAGCAGCCAAATTACAGGGCTCGCTGAAGCTTTCTTT. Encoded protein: CASSQITGLAEAFF.

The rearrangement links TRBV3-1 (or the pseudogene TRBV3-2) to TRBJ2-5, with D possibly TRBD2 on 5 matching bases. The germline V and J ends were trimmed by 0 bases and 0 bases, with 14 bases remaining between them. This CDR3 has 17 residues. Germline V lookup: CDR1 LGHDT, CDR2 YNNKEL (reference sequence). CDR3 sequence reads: CASSQDLVWRDQETQYF. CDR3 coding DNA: TGTGCCAGCAGCCAAGATCTTGTTTGGCGGGACCAAGAGACCCAGTACTTC.

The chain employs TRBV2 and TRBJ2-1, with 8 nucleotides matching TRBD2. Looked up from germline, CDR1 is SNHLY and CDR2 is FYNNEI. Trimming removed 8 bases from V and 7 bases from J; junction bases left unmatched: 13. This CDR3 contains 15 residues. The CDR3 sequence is CASRKGLGSGNEQFF. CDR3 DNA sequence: TGTGCCAGCCGTAAGGGACTAGGGTCTGGGAATGAGCAGTTCTTC.

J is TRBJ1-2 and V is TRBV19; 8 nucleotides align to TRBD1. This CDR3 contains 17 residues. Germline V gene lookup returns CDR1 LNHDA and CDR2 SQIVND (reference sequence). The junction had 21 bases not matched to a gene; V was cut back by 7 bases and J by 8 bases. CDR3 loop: CASKTGDRQLQRGGYTF. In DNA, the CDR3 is TGTGCCAGTAAAACGGGGGACAGGCAGCTTCAACGGGGAGGCTACACCTTC.

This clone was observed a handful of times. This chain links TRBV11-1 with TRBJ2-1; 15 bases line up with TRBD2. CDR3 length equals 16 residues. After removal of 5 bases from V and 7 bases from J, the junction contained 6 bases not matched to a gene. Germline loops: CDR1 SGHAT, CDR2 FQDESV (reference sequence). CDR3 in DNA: TGTGCCAGCAGCCCCGGACTAGCGGGGGGGCTAAATGAGCAGTTCTTC. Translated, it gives CASSPGLAGGLNEQFF.

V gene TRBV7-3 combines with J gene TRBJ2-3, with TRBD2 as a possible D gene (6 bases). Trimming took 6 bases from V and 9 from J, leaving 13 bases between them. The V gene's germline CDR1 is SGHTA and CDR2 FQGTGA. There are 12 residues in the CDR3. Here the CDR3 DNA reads TGTGCCAGCAGACCTCGACTAGTAACGCAGTATTTT. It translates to CASRPRLVTQYF.

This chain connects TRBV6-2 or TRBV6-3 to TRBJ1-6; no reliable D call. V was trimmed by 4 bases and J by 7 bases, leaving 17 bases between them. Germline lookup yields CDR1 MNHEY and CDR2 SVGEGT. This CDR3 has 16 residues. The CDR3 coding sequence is TGTGCCAGCAGTTCCCCTCGAGAGGGAAGGAATTCACCCCTCCACTTT. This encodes CASSSPREGRNSPLHF.

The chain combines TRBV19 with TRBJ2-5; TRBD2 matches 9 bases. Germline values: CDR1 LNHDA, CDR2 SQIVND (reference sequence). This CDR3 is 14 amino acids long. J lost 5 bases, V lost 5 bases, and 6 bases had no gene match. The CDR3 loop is CASSEAGGRETQYF. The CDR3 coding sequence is TGTGCCAGTAGTGAGGCGGGGGGGCGTGAGACCCAGTACTTC.

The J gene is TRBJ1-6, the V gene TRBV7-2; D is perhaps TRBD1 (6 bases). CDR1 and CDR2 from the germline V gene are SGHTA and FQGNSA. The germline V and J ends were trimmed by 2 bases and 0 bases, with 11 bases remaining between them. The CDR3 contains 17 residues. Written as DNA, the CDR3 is TGTGCCAGCAGCTTACGGGGACAAAGCTCCTATAATTCACCCCTCCACTTT. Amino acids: CASSLRGQSSYNSPLHF. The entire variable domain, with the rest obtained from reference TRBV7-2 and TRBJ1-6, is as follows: GAGVSQSPSNKVTEKGKDVELRCDPISGHTALYWYRQSLGQGLEFLIYFQGNSAPDKSGLPSDRFSAERTGGSVSTLTIQRTQQEDSAVYLCASSLRGQSSYNSPLHFGNGTRLTVT.

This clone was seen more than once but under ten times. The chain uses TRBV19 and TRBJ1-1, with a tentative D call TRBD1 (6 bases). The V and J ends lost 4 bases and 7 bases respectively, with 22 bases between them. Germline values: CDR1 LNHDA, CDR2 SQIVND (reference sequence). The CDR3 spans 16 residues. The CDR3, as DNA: TGTGCCAGTAGTACGAAGGGGGGGGTTGCCTCCCATGAAGCTTTCTTT. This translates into CASSTKGGVASHEAFF.

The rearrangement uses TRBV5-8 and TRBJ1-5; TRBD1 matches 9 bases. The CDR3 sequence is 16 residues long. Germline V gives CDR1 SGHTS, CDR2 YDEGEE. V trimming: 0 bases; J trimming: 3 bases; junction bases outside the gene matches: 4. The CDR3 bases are TGTGCCAGCAGCTTGGACAGGGGGCGGGACAATCAGCCCCAGCATTTT. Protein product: CASSLDRGRDNQPQHF.

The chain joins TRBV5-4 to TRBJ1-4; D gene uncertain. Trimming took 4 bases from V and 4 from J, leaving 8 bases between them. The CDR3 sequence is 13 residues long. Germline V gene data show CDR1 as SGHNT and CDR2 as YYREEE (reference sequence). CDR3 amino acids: CASSPDINEKLFF. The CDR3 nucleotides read TGTGCCAGCAGCCCAGACATTAATGAAAAACTGTTTTTT.

CDR3 amino acids: CASASLTEAFF. The DNA for the CDR3 is TGTGCCAGCGCGTCTCTCACTGAAGCTTTCTTT. This rearrangement joins TRBV28 to TRBJ1-1; D is unresolved. The germline V gene has CDR1 MDHEN and CDR2 SYDVKM. The germline V and J ends were trimmed by 8 bases and 4 bases, with 8 bases remaining between them. This CDR3 contains 11 residues. Using reference TRBV28 and TRBJ1-1 for the parts outside the CDR3, the full variable domain is DVKVTQSSRYLVKRTGEKVFLECVQDMDHENMFWYRQDPGLGLRLIYFSYDVKMKEKGDIPEGYSVSREKKERFSLILESASTNQTSMYLCASASLTEAFFGQGTRLTVV.

The CDR3 loop is CASSQLFNYGYTF. CDR3 coding DNA: TGCGCCAGCAGCCAATTGTTTAACTATGGCTACACCTTC. The V call is TRBV5-1, the J call TRBJ1-2; D is uncertain. This CDR3 has 13 residues. V dropped 4 bases and J dropped 1 base, with 8 bases sitting between them. Germline assignment: CDR1 SGHRS and CDR2 YFSETQ.

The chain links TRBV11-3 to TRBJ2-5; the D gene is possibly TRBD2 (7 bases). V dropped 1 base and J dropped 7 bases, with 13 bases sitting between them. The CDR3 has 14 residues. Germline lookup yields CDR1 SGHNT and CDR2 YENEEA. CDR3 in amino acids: CASSLGGGFGTQYF. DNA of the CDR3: TGTGCCAGCAGCTTAGGGGGGGGCTTCGGGACCCAGTACTTC. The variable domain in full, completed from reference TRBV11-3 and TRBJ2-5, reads EAGVVQSPRYKIIEKKQPVAFWCNPISGHNTLYWYLQNLGQGPELLIRYENEEAVDDSQLPKDRFSAERLKGVDSTLKIQPAELGDSAVYLCASSLGGGFGTQYFGPGTRLLVL.

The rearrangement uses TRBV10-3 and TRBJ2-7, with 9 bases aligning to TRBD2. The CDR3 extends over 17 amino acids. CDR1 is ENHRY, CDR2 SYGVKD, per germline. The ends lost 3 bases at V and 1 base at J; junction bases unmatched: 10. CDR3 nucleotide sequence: TGTGCCATCAGTGATCAAGCGGCTAGCGGGAAGTCCTACGAGCAGTACTTC. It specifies CAISDQAASGKSYEQYF.